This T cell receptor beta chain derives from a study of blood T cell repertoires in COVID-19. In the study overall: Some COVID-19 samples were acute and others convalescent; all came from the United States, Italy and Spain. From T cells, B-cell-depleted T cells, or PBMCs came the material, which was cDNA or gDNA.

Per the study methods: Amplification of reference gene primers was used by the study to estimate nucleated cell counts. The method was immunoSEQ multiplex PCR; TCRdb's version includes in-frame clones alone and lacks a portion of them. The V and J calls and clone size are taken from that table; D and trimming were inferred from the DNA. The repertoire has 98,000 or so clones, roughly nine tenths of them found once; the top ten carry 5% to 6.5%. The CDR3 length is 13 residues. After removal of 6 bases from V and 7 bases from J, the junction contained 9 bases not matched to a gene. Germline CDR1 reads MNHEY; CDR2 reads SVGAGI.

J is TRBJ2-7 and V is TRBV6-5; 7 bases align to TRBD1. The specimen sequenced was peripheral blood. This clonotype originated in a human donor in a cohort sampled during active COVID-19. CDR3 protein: CASRNRGQGEQYF. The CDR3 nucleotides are TGTGCCAGCAGAAACAGGGGTCAAGGGGAGCAGTACTTC.